This T cell receptor (beta chain) was recovered during a study of post-analysis software for immune sequencing data. The overall study: Relapsing-remitting, secondary progressive and progressive-relapsing courses of multiple sclerosis were included.

Concerning this clonotype: The antigen is unknown.

The CDR3 totals 12 residues. The V and J ends lost 11 bases and 6 bases respectively, with 16 bases between them. Germline loops: CDR1 MDHEN, CDR2 SYDVKM. Prepared libraries of TCR beta cDNA carried unique molecular identifiers. T cells numbering about 0.95 to 10 million yielded roughly 0.5 million cDNA molecules. Via MiXCR, TCRdb re-called the PCR reads, giving one row per CDR3 protein. The sample shows approximately 730,000 distinct CDR3 sequences, around 42% of them seen only once. Study-level findings and limits: Strong co-clustering by F measure linked samples that shared a preparation batch. Five or six TRBV segments, TRBV5-6, TRBV5-1 and TRBV20-1 among them, were found more frequent in patients than controls. Multiple sclerosis patients had significantly lower normalized Chao1 diversity than controls.

The rearrangement links TRBV28 to TRBJ1-1; D is possibly TRBD1 (6 bases). This TCR derives from a girl aged 10-17 years with multiple sclerosis. Sequencing input: blood. CDR3 protein: CAGKGGGAEAFF. In DNA form, the CDR3 reads TGTGCCGGCAAGGGGGGAGGGGCTGAAGCTTTCTTT.